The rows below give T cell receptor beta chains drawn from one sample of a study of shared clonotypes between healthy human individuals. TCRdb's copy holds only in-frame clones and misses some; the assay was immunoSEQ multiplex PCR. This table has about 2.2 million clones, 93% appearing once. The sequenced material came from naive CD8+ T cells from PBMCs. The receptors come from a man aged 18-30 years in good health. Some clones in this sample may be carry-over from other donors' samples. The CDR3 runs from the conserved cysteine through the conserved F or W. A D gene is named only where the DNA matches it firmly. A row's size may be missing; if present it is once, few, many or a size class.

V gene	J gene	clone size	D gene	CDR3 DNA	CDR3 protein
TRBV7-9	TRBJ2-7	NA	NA	TGTGCCAGCAGCTCCCGGGACTTTACTTTCTACGAGCAGTACTTC	CASSSRDFTFYEQYF
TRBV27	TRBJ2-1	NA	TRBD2	TGTGCCAGCAGTAGTCCCCTAGCGGGACAGTACAATGAGCAGTTCTTC	CASSSPLAGQYNEQFF
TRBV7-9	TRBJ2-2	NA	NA	TGTGCCAGCAGCTTAGGGCCTGGCGAACCCCACACCGGGGAGCTGTTTTTT	CASSLGPGEPHTGELFF
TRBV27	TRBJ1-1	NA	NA	TGTGCCAGCAGTTTATCGATTGGAAACGAAGCTTTCTTT	CASSLSIGNEAFF
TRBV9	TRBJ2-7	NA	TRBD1	TGTGCCAGCAGCGTAACGGACAGGGCTTACGAGCAGTACTTC	CASSVTDRAYEQYF
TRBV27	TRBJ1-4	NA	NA	TGTGCCAGCAGTGGGGGGGGTGAAAAACTGTTTTTT	CASSGGGEKLFF
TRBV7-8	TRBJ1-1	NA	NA	TGTGCCAGCAGCTTACAGGGGAGAGACACTGAAGCTTTCTTT	CASSLQGRDTEAFF
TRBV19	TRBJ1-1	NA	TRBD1	TGTGCCAGTAGTATTCTTGTAGGGGGCCACACTGAAGCTTTCTTT	CASSILVGGHTEAFF
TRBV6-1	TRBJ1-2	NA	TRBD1	TGTGCCAGCAGTGAGGGACAGGGGCCGATATATGGCTACACCTTC	CASSEGQGPIYGYTF
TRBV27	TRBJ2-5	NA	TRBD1	TGTGCCAGCAGTCCAACAGGGGTGGGGGAGACCCAGTACTTC	CASSPTGVGETQYF
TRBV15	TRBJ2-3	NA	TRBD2	TGTGCCACCAGCAGAGATCTGCGGGAGGGGTCCACAGATACGCAGTATTTT	CATSRDLREGSTDTQYF
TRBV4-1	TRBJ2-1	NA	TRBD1	TGCGCCAGCAGGCTGACAGGGGATGAGCAGTTCTTC	CASRLTGDEQFF
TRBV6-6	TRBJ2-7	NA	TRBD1	TGTGCCAGCAGTCAATTCTCCGGGACAGGGGACGAGCAGTACTTC	CASSQFSGTGDEQYF
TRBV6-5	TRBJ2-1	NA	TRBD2	TGTGCCAGCAGTTATACGGCGGGAGCCGCCTACAATGAGCAGTTCTTC	CASSYTAGAAYNEQFF
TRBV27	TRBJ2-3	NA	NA	TGTGCCAGCGGCTCCCGGGACATAACAGATACGCAGTATTTT	CASGSRDITDTQYF
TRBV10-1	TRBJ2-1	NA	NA	TGCGCCAGCAGTGTTGCCGAGGAAGGCGACAATGAGCAGTTCTTC	CASSVAEEGDNEQFF
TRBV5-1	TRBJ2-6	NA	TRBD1	TGCGCCAGCAGCTACCCCGGGACAGGGGGCCCGTCTGGGGCCAACGTCCTGACTTTC	CASSYPGTGGPSGANVLTF
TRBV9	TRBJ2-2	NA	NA	TGTGCCAGCAGCGTAGGAGGTAGCGGAGGTTGGCTGTTTTTT	CASSVGGSGGWLFF
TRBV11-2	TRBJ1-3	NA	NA	TGTGCCAGCAGCAACTCTGGAAACACCATATATTTT	CASSNSGNTIYF
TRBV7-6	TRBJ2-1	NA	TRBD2	TGTGCCAGCAGCACCGCTAGCGGGGATTACAATGAGCAGTTCTTC	CASSTASGDYNEQFF
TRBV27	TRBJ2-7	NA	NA	TGTGCCAGCAGTTTCGGGGGTGAAAGCTACGAGCAGTACTTC	CASSFGGESYEQYF
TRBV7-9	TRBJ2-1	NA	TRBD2	TGTGCCAGCAGCCCCCACCGGGGGACTACTCCCTACAATGAGCAGTTCTTC	CASSPHRGTTPYNEQFF
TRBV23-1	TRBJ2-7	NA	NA	TGCGCCAGCAGTCAATCCCCCAGGGGCGATGGCGAGCAGTACTTC	CASSQSPRGDGEQYF
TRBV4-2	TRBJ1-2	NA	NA	TGTGCCAGCAGCCCTCACCGGACGGATAACTATGGCTACACCTTC	CASSPHRTDNYGYTF
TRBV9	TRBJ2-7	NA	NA	TGTGCCAGCAGCCCAGGGTTGTCCTACGAGCAGTACTTC	CASSPGLSYEQYF
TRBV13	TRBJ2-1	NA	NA	TGTGCCAGCAGCCTCCGACCAGACCCCAATGAGCAGTTCTTC	CASSLRPDPNEQFF
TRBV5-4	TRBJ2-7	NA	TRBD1	TGTGCCAGCAGCTTGGGGGGACAGGGCTACGAGCAGTACTTC	CASSLGGQGYEQYF
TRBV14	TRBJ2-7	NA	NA	TGTGCCAGCAGCCAAGCTCCGGGACGGATCTACGAGCAGTACTTC	CASSQAPGRIYEQYF
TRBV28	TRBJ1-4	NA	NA	TGTGCCAGCAGTCCTCTGGTCCAAGCAACTAATGAAAAACTGTTTTTT	CASSPLVQATNEKLFF
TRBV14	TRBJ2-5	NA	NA	TGTGCCAGCAGCCAAGATGGGGAGACCCAGTACTTC	CASSQDGETQYF
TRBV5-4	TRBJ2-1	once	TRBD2	TGTGCCAGCAGCTTCGGACTAGCGGAGTACAATGAGCAGTTCTTC	CASSFGLAEYNEQFF
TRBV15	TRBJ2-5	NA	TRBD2	TGTGCCACCAGCAGGTCCGGTCCAGCGGGAGGGCCGGAGACCCAGTACTTC	CATSRSGPAGGPETQYF
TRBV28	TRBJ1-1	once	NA	TGTGCCAGCAGTTTAGTCGCACAGGGTGGGTACACTGAAGCTTTCTTT	CASSLVAQGGYTEAFF